This T cell receptor (beta chain) comes out of a study of T cells expressing NK-cell markers. Whole-study context: Serological testing identified seven of the eight sequenced donors as HCMV-seropositive and one as seronegative.

Comments on this clonotype: The antigen remains unidentified.

Whole-study results and caveats: The CD3+CD56-NKG2C+ fraction of several donors was also led by these clonotypes. The share of CD8+ T cells held by dominant NKG2C+ clonotypes was roughly 1.0-7.5% in over 5 donors.

The CDR3 has 14 residues. The germline V gene encodes CDR1 SNHLY and CDR2 FYNNEI. TCR beta cDNA was generated via 5'RACE template switching incorporating UMIs. TCRdb reprocessed the 5' RACE reads and keeps a single row for each CDR3 protein, giving no DNA. This sample contains about 460,000 distinct CDR3 sequences. This receptor was taken from a woman in her 50s in good health. Material: blood T cells: a sorted CD56 or NKG2C T cell subset, CD4+ or CD8+ T cells, or bulk PBMC T cells (not recorded which). The chain employs TRBV2 and TRBJ2-1; TCRdb designates TRBD2, a call that cannot be tested without DNA. This chain's CDR3 is CASTQSGFYNEQFF.